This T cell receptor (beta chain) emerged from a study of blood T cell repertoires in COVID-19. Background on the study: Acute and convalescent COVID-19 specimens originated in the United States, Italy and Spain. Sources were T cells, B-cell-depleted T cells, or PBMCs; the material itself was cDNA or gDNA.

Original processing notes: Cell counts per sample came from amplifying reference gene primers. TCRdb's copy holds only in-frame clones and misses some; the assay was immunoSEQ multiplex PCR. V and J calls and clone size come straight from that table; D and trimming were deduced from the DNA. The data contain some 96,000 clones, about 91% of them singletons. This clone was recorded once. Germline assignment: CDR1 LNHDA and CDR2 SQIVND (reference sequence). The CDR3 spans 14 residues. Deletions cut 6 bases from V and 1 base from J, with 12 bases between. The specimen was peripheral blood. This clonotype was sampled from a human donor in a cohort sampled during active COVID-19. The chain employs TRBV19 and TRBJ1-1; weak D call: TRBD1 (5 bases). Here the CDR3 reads CASRGGGTNTEAFF. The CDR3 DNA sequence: TGTGCCAGTAGAGGAGGAGGGACGAACACTGAAGCTTTCTTT.